These 12 T cell receptor beta chains share one sample of origin, sequenced in a study of shared clonotypes between healthy human individuals. The data were produced by immunoSEQ multiplex PCR, yet TCRdb's version contains in-frame clones alone and is incomplete. The sample carries about 960,000 clones, less than 85% recorded once. Sequenced material: memory CD4+ T cells sorted from blood. This sample's subset: CD45RA-negative fraction. These receptors all come from a man between 18 and 35 years old in good health.

This clone was detected once. The chain recombines TRBV7-6 with TRBJ1-2, with TRBD1 as a possible D gene (6 bases). CDR3 size: 17 residues. Trimming cost V 0 bases and J 1 base, with 15 bases left between them. The V gene's germline CDR1 is SGHVS and CDR2 FNYEAQ. CDR3 amino acids: CASSLAPAGVNNYGYTF. CDR3 DNA: TGTGCCAGCAGCTTAGCTCCGGCAGGGGTTAATAACTATGGCTACACCTTC.

The chain uses TRBV2 and TRBJ2-7, with 11 positions matching TRBD2. The germline gives CDR1 SNHLY, CDR2 FYNNEI. J lost 9 bases, V lost 6 bases, and 7 bases had no gene match. This CDR3 is built from 13 residues. CDR3 nucleotides: TGTGCCAGCAGCAGACTAGCGGGGCTACGGCAGTACTTC. The encoded protein is CASSRLAGLRQYF.

Only one count was recorded for this clone. The CDR3 loop is CASGDRGWGNSPLHF. The CDR3 coding sequence is TGTGCCAGCGGAGACAGGGGATGGGGTAATTCACCCCTCCACTTT. This chain connects TRBV2 to TRBJ1-6; 8 nucleotides line up with TRBD1. CDR3 length: 15 residues. Germline CDR1 SNHLY, CDR2 FYNNEI. V shed 8 bases and J 6 bases; nucleotides not matched to a gene: 9.

The chain is built from TRBV18 and TRBJ1-5, with D tentatively TRBD1 (6 bases). Trimming removed 5 bases from V and 3 bases from J, with 14 bases in between. This CDR3 has 15 amino acids. Germline V lookup: CDR1 KGHSH, CDR2 LQKENI. In DNA form, the CDR3 reads TGTGCCAGCTCATCGGGGGCCCAAGACAATCAGCCCCAGCATTTT. Translated, it gives CASSSGAQDNQPQHF.

The J gene is TRBJ2-5, the V gene TRBV5-1; TRBD1 agrees at 7 bases. The V and J ends lost 0 bases and 1 base, in that order; junction bases with no gene match: 3. Germline CDR1 and CDR2: SGHRS and YFSETQ. This CDR3 has 15 residues. CDR3 DNA: TGCGCCAGCAGCTTGGCGGGACAGCTCCAAGAGACCCAGTACTTC. Translation gives CASSLAGQLQETQYF.

The chain employs TRBV5-1 and TRBJ1-2, with a tentative D call TRBD1 (5 bases). CDR3 length equals 12 residues. Germline V CDR1 and CDR2: SGHRS, YFSETQ. Trimming shortened V by 3 bases and J by 4 bases, and 7 bases separated the two germline ends. The CDR3 DNA reads as TGCGCCAGCAGCTCCGGGGCCTATGGCTACACCTTC. Protein product: CASSSGAYGYTF.

The chain links TRBV2 to TRBJ2-3, with TRBD2 matching over 9 bases. The junction had 6 bases not matched to a gene; V was cut back by 4 bases and J by 1 base. The CDR3 has 16 amino acids. Germline-derived CDR1 and CDR2 are SNHLY and FYNNEI. As DNA, the CDR3 is TGTGCCAGCAGTGCTCGGTCTAGCGGGGGCACAGATACGCAGTATTTT. This translates into CASSARSSGGTDTQYF.

Points on this clone: A read error likely explains this, since a far larger clone differs by one base. The V and J genes are TRBV30 and TRBJ1-1; 7 bases match TRBD1. Germline values: CDR1 GTSNPN, CDR2 SVGIG (reference sequence). This CDR3 has 13 residues. Trimming at V came to 5 bases and at J to 1 base, leaving 4 bases not matched to a gene. The CDR3 region has the DNA TGTGCCTGGGTGGGACAGACGAACACTGAAGCTTTCTTT. It specifies CAWVGQTNTEAFF.

This clone was counted between two and nine times. Other DNA sequences of this sample code for an identical CDR3. The V gene is TRBV2, the J gene TRBJ1-3; maybe TRBD1 (5 bases). Between the trimmed V and J ends, which lost 4 bases and 4 bases, there was a span of 8 bases. The CDR3 totals 13 residues. CDR1 is SNHLY, CDR2 FYNNEI, per germline. This chain's CDR3 is CASSVNRGNTIYF. CDR3 coding DNA: TGTGCCAGCAGTGTCAACAGGGGAAACACCATATATTTT.

The rearrangement links TRBV5-1 to TRBJ2-1, with TRBD2 matching 10 bases. CDR1 is SGHRS, CDR2 YFSETQ, per germline. This CDR3 comprises 16 residues. V shed 0 bases and J 4 bases; nucleotides not matched to a gene: 4. The CDR3 nucleotides are TGCGCCAGCAGCTTGGTAGGGACTAGCGTATACAATGAGCAGTTCTTC. It is translated as CASSLVGTSVYNEQFF.

The chain uses TRBV7-2 and TRBJ1-2, with a possible D match to TRBD1 (5 bases). The CDR3 contains 16 residues. Germline V gene lookup returns CDR1 SGHTA and CDR2 FQGNSA. V was shortened by 1 base and J by 0 bases, with 12 bases between the two germline ends. CDR3 protein: CASSLVSWDSNYGYTF. In DNA, the CDR3 is TGTGCCAGCAGCTTAGTCAGCTGGGACTCTAACTATGGCTACACCTTC.

CDR3: CASSENRGGYQPQHF. The CDR3 coding sequence is TGTGCCAGCAGTGAGAACAGGGGAGGTTATCAGCCCCAGCATTTT. The chain links TRBV2 to TRBJ1-5; TRBD1 matches 7 bases. The CDR3 is made up of 15 amino acids. The germline V gene encodes CDR1 SNHLY and CDR2 FYNNEI. Trimming took 3 bases from V and 5 from J; bases not matched to a gene: 7.